This T cell receptor beta chain was obtained from a study of blood T cells in healthy people across ages. At the level of the study: Per two T cells, template switching captured roughly one barcoded beta molecule. Overall study results and limits: Both higher diversity and more naive CD4+ cells marked long-lived donors when set against aged donors.

Using a J-beta primer mix together with a sample-barcoded 5' primer, a second PCR was run for roughly 7 to 11 cycles. Each cDNA was tagged by a template-switch adaptor containing 12 random nucleotides. TCRdb analysed the 5' RACE reads with MiXCR anew, one entry per CDR3 protein. The table has some 1 million distinct CDR3 sequences, 40% to 55% seen once. Comments on this clonotype: Its antigen is unidentified.

Trimming cost V 2 bases and J 0 bases, with 8 bases left between them. Germline V gives CDR1 MNHEY, CDR2 SVGAGI. The CDR3 totals 15 residues. Each donor was a healthy Caucasian individual from Russia, aged about 6 to 95. The source material was blood. The rearrangement uses TRBV6-5 and TRBJ2-1; D ambiguous. The TCR originated in a woman in her fifties or sixties in good health. The CDR3 loop reads CASSYGVISYNEQFF. CDR3 sequence (DNA): TGTGCCAGCAGTTACGGGGTTATCTCCTACAATGAGCAGTTCTTC.